This T cell receptor (beta chain) is drawn from a study of CD8+ T cells in alopecia areata. Treatment here: oral pan-JAK inhibitor, 5-10 mg twice daily. Obtained from alopecia areata patients were lesional scalp punch biopsies along with peripheral blood. The CDR3 has 13 residues. CDR1 and CDR2 from the germline V gene are MGHRA and YSYEKL. Trimming stripped 1 base from V and 4 bases from J, with 7 bases between. Following extraction, RNA underwent reverse transcription to cDNA, which served as the sequencing template. Profiled with immunoSEQ multiplex PCR; TCRdb holds only in-frame clones, not every one. The data contain about 76,000 clones, around 61% of them singletons.

V is TRBV4-1 and J is TRBJ1-2; D is perhaps TRBD1 (5 bases). This receptor was obtained from a human donor with alopecia areata. The input for sequencing was CD8+ T cells sorted from blood, taken at week 24, from a patient treated with tofacitinib. Here the CDR3 reads CASSQAGFYGYTF. The CDR3 DNA is TGCGCCAGCAGCCAAGCAGGGTTCTATGGCTACACCTTC.